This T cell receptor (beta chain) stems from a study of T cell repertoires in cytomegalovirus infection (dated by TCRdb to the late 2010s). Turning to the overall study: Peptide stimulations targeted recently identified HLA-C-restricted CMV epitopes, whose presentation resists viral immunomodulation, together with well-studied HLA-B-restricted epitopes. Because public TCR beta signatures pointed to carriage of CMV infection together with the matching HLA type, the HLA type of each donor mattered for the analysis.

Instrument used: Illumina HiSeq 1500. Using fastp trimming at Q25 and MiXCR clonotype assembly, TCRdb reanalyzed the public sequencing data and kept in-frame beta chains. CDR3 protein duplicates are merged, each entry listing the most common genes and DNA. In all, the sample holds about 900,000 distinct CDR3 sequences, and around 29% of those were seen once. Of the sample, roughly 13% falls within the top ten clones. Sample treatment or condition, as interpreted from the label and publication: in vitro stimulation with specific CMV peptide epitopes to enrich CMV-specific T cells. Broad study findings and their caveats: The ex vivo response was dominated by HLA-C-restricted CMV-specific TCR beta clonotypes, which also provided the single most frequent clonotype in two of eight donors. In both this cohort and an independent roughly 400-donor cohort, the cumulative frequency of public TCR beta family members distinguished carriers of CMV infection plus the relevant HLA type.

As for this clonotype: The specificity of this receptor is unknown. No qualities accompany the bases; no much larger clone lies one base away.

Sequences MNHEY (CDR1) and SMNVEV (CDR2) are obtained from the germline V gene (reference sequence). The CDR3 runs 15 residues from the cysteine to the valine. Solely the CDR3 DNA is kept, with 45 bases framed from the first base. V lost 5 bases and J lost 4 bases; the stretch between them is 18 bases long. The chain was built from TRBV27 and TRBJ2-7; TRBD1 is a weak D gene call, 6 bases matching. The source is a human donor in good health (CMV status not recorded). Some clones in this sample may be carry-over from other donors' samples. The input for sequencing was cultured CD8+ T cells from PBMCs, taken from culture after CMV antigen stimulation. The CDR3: CASSRTDHGIYEQYV. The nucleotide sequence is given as TGTGCCAGCAGTCGGACAGACCATGGCATTTACGAGCAGTACGTC.